The sequence of this T cell receptor beta chain was determined in a study of blood T cells in healthy people across ages. CDR3 length: 16 amino acids. Germline CDR1 reads SGHRS; CDR2 reads YFSETQ. V lost 1 base to trimming and J lost 4 bases; unmatched junction nucleotides: 6. For the second PCR, which ran for about 6 to 11 cycles, a sample-barcoded 5' primer and a J-beta primer mix were used. MiXCR, applied by TCRdb to the 5' RACE reads, yields one record per CDR3 protein. The repertoire consists of 900,000 to 950,000 distinct CDR3 sequences, with roughly 29% occurring once and the leading ten covering roughly 10%. The sample was also reused in another study, on T cells of mothers and their children.

Sequences were obtained from blood. V gene TRBV5-1 combines with J gene TRBJ2-1, with 9 bases aligning to TRBD2. The sequence was collected from a woman aged 40 to 50 in good health. The CDR3 nucleotides are TGCGCCAGCAGCTTGACGCCTAGCGGGGAGTACAATGAGCAGTTCTTC. Residues: CASSLTPSGEYNEQFF.